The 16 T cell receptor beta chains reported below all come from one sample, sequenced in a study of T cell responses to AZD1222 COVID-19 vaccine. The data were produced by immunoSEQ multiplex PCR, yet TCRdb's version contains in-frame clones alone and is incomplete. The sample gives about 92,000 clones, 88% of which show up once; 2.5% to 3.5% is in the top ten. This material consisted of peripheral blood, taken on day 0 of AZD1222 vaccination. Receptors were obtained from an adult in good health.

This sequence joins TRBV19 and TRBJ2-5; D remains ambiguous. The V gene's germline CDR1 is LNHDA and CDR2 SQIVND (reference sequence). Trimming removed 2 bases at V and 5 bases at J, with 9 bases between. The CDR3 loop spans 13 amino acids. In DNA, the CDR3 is TGTGCCAGTAGTATAATGCTCATGGAGACCCAGTACTTC. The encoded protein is CASSIMLMETQYF. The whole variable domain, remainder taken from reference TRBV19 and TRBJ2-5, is DGGITQSPKYLFRKEGQNVTLSCEQNLNHDAMYWYRQDPGQGLRLIYYSQIVNDFQKGDIAEGYSVSREKKESFPLTVTSAQKNPTAFYLCASSIMLMETQYFGPGTRLLVL.

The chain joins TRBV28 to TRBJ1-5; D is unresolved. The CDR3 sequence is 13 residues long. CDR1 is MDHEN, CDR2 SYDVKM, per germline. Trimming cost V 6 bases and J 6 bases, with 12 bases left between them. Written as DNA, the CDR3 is TGTGCCAGCAGAGCCGCCGTTGGTCAGCCCCAGCATTTT. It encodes CASRAAVGQPQHF. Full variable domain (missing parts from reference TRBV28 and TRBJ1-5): DVKVTQSSRYLVKRTGEKVFLECVQDMDHENMFWYRQDPGLGLRLIYFSYDVKMKEKGDIPEGYSVSREKKERFSLILESASTNQTSMYLCASRAAVGQPQHFGDGTRLSIL.

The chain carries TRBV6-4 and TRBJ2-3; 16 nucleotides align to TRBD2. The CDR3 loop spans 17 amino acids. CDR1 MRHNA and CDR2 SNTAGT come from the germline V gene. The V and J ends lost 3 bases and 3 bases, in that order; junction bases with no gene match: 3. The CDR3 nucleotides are TGTGCCAGCAGTGAGGGACTAGCGGGAGGGCCGACAGATACGCAGTATTTT. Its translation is CASSEGLAGGPTDTQYF.

CDR3 protein: CASSLEARTLSYSNQPQHF. CDR3 sequence (DNA): TGTGCCAGCAGCTTGGAAGCCAGAACACTAAGTTATAGCAATCAGCCCCAGCATTTT. V usage is TRBV5-5 and J usage is TRBJ1-5; D unclear. V lost 0 bases and J lost 0, with 19 bases in between. Germline V gene lookup returns CDR1 SGHKS and CDR2 YYEKEE (reference sequence). The CDR3 loop spans 19 amino acids.

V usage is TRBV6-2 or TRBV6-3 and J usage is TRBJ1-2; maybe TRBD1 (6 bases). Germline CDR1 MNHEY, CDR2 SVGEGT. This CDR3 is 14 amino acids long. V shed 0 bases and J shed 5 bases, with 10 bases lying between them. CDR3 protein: CASSYSDSEYGYTF. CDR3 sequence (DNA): TGTGCCAGCAGTTACTCGGACAGTGAGTATGGCTACACCTTC.

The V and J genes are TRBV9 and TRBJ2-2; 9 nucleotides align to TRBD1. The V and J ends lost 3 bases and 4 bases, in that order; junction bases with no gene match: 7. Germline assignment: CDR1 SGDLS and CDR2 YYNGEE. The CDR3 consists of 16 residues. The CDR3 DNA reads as TGTGCCAGCAGCGAACCGGGACAGGGAGTCACCGGGGAGCTGTTTTTT. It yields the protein CASSEPGQGVTGELFF.

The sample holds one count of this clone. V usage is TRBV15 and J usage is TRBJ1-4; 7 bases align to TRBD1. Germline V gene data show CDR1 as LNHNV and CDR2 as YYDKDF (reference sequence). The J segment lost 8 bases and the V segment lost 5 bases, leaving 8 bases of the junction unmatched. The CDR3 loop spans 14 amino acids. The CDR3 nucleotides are TGTGCCACCAGCGAGACAGGGTCCTCCGAAAAACTGTTTTTT. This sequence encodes CATSETGSSEKLFF.

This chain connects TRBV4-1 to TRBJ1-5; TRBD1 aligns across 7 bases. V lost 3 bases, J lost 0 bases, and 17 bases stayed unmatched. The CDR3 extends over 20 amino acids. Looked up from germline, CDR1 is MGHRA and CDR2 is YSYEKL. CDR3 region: CASSHLSGQLSGISNQPQHF. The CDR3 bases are TGCGCCAGCAGCCATCTTTCGGGACAGTTAAGTGGAATTAGCAATCAGCCCCAGCATTTT.

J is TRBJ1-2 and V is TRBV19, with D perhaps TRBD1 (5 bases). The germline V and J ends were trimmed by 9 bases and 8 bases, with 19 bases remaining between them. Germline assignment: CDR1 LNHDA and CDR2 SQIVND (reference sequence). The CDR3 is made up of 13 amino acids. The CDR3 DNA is TGTGCCAGCACAAGAGATCAGGGACGGGGCTACACCTTC. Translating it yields CASTRDQGRGYTF.

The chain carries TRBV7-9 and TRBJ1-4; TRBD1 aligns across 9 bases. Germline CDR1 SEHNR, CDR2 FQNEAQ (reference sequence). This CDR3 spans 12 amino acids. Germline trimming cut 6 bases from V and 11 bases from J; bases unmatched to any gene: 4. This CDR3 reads CASRGQGYKLFF. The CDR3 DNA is TGTGCCAGCAGGGGACAGGGCTACAAACTGTTTTTT.

The CDR3 DNA is TGTGCCAGCAGCTTAGCCTCGGCGCAAAACTATGGCTACACCTTC. Translating it yields CASSLASAQNYGYTF. The chain has TRBV7-2 and TRBJ1-2; D remains ambiguous. Germline V gene lookup returns CDR1 SGHTA and CDR2 FQGNSA. The CDR3 has 15 amino acids. V lost 0 bases and J 2 bases, leaving 10 bases between the germline ends. The full variable domain, rest sourced from reference TRBV7-2 and TRBJ1-2, is GAGVSQSPSNKVTEKGKDVELRCDPISGHTALYWYRQSLGQGLEFLIYFQGNSAPDKSGLPSDRFSAERTGGSVSTLTIQRTQQEDSAVYLCASSLASAQNYGYTFGSGTRLTVV.

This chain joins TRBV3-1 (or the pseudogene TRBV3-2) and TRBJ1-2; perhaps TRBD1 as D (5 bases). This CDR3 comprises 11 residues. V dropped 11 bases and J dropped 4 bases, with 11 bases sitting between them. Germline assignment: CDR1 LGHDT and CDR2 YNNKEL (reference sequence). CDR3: CAAGWSYGYTF. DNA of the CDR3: TGTGCCGCAGGGTGGAGCTATGGCTACACCTTC.

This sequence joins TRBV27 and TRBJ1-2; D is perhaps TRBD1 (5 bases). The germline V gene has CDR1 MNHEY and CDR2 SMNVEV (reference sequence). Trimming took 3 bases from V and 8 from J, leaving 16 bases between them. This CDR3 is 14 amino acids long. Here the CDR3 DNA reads TGTGCCAGCAGTTTCATAGACCGAGGGGAGGGCTACACCTTC. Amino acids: CASSFIDRGEGYTF.

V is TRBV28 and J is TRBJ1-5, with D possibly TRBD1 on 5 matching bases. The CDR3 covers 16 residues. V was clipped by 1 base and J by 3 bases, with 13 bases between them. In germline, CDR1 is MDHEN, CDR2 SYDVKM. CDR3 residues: CASSLYGKGANQPQHF. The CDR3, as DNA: TGTGCCAGCAGTTTATACGGTAAAGGGGCCAATCAGCCCCAGCATTTT.

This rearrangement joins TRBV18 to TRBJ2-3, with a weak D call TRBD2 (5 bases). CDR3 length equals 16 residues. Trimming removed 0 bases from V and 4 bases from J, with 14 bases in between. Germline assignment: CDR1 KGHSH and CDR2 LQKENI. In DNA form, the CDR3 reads TGTGCCAGCTCACCACCGGTCGGGGTCCCCCCAGATACGCAGTATTTT. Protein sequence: CASSPPVGVPPDTQYF.

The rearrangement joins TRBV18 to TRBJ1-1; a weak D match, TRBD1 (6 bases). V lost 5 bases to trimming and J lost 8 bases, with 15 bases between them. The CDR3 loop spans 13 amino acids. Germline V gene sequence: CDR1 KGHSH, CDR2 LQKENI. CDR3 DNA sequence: TGTGCCAGCTCATCACGACAGGTACACGAAGCTTTCTTT. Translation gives CASSSRQVHEAFF.